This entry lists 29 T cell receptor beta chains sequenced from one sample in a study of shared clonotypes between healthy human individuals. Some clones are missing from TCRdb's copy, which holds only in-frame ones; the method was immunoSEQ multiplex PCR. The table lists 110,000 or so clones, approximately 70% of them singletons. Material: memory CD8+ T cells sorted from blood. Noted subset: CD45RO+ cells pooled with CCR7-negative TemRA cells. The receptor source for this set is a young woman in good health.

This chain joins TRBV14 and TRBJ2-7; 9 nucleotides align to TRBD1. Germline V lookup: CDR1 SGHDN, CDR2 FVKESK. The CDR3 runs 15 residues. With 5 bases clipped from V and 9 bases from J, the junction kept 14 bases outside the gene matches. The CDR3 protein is CASSVGPGQGGVQYF. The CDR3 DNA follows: TGTGCCAGCAGCGTTGGACCGGGACAGGGAGGTGTGCAGTACTTC.

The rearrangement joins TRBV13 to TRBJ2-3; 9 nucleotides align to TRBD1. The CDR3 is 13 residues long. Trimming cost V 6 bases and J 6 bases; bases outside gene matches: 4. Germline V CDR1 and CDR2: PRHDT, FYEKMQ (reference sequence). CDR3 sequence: CASSNRGPDTQYF. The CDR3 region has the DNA TGTGCCAGCAGTAACAGGGGGCCGGATACGCAGTATTTT. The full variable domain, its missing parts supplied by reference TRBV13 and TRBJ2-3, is AAGVIQSPRHLIKEKRETATLKCYPIPRHDTVYWYQQGPGQDPQFLISFYEKMQSDKGSIPDRFSAQQFSDYHSELNMSSLELGDSALYFCASSNRGPDTQYFGPGTRLTVL.

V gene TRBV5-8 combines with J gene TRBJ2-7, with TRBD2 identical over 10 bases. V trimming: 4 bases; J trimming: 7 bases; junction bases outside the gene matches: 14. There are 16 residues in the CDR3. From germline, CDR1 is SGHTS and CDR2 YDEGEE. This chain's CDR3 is CASSNLVLAGTREQYF. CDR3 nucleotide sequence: TGTGCCAGCAGCAACCTCGTACTAGCGGGAACGCGGGAGCAGTACTTC.

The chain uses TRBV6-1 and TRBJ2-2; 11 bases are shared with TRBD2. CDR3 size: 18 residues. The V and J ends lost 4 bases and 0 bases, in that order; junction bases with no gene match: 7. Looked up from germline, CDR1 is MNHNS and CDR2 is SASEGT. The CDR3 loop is CASSAIRLAGTNTGELFF. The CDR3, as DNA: TGTGCCAGCAGTGCCATTAGACTAGCGGGGACGAACACCGGGGAGCTGTTTTTT.

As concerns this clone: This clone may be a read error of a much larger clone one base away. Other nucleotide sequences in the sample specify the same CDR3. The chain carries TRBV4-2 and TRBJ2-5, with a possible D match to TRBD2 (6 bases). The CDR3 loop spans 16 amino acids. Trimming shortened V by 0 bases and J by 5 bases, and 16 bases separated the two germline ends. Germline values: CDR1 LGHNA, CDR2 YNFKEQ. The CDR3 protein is CASSQERGSGRETQYF. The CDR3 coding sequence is TGTGCCAGCAGCCAAGAGCGGGGATCAGGCCGCGAGACCCAGTACTTC.

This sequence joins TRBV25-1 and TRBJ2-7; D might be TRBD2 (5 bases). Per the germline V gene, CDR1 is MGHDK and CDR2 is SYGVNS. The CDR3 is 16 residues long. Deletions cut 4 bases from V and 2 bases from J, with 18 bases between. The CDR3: CASSVSLPPGTYEQYF. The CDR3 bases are TGTGCCAGCAGTGTCTCGCTGCCGCCGGGGACCTACGAGCAGTACTTC.

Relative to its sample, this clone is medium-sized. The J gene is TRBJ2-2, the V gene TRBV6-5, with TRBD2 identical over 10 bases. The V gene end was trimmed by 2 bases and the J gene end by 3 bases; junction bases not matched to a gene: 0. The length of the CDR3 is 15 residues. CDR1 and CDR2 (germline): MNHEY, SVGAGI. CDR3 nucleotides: TGTGCCAGCAGTTACGGGACTAGCGACACCGGGGAGCTGTTTTTT. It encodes CASSYGTSDTGELFF.

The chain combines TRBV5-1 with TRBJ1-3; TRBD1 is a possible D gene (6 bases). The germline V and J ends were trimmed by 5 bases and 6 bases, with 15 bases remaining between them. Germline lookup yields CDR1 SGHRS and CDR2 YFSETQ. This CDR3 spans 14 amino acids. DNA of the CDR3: TGCGCCAGCAGACCTCAACAGGGAACAAACACCATATATTTT. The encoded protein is CASRPQQGTNTIYF.

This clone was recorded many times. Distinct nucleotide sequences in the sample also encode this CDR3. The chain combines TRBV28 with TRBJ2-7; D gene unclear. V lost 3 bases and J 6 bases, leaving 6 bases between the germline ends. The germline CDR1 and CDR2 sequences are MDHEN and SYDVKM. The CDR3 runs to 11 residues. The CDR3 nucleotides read TGTGCCAGCAGTTTCTCTAGCGAGCAGTACTTC. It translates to CASSFSSEQYF. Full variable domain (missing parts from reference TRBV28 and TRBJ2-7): DVKVTQSSRYLVKRTGEKVFLECVQDMDHENMFWYRQDPGLGLRLIYFSYDVKMKEKGDIPEGYSVSREKKERFSLILESASTNQTSMYLCASSFSSEQYFGPGTRLTVT.

CDR3 nucleotides: TGTGCCAGTAGTGTGGACCTACGTAGGCATGGCTACACCTTC. Protein product: CASSVDLRRHGYTF. The rearrangement links TRBV19 to TRBJ1-2; no definite D call. V lost 5 bases, J lost 6 bases, and 16 bases lay in between. Per germline, CDR1 LNHDA and CDR2 SQIVND (reference sequence). This CDR3 is 14 amino acids long.

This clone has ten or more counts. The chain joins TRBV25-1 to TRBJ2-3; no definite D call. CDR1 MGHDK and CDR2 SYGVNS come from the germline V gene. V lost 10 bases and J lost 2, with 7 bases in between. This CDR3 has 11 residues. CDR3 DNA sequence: TGTGCCACACAACTCACAGATACGCAGTATTTT. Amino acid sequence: CATQLTDTQYF.

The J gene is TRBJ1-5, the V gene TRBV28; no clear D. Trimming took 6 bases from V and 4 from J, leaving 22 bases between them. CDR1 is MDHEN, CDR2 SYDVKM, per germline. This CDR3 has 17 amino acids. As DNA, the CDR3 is TGTGCCAGCAGCTCTCCATCCTTCGGGCTTCTTAATCAGCCCCAGCATTTT. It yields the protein CASSSPSFGLLNQPQHF.

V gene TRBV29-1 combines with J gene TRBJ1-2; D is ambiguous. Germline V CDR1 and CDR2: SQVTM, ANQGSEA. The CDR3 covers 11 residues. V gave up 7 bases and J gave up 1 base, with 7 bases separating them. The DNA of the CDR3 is TGCAGCGGCTATCTTAACTATGGCTACACCTTC. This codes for CSGYLNYGYTF.

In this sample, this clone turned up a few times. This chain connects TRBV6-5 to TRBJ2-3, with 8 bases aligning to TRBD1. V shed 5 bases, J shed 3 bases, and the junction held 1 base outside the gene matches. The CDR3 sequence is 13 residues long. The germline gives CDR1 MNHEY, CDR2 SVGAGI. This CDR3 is CASSTGGTDTQYF. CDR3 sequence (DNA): TGTGCCAGCAGTACAGGGGGGACAGATACGCAGTATTTT.

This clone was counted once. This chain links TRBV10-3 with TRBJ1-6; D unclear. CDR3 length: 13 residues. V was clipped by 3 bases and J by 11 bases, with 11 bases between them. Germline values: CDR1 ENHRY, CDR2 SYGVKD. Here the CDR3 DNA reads TGTGCCATCAGTGACCCGATATCTCCACCCCTCCACTTT. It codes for CAISDPISPPLHF.

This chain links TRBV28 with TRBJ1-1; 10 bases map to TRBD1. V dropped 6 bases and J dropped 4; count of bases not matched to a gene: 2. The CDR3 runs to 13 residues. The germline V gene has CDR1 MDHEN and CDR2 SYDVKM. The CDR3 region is CASRGDRGTEAFF. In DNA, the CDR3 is TGTGCCAGCAGGGGGGACAGGGGCACTGAAGCTTTCTTT.

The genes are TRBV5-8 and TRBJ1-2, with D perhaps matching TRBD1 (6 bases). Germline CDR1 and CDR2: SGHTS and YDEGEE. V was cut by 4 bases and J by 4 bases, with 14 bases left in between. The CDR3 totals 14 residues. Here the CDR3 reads CASSQGLSAYGYTF. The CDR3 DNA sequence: TGTGCCAGCAGCCAGGGGTTGTCGGCCTATGGCTACACCTTC.

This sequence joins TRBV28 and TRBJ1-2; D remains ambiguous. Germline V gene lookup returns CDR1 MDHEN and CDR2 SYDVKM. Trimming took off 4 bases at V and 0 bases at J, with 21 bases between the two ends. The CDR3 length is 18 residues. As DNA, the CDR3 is TGTGCCAGCAGTTCCCCCCTAGCGGCAACCTTCTCTAACTATGGCTACACCTTC. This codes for CASSSPLAATFSNYGYTF.

The CDR3 DNA reads as TGTGCCAGTAGTATAGATCCGATATTAGAGGGCTACGAGCAGTACTTC. The encoded protein is CASSIDPILEGYEQYF. V and J are TRBV19 and TRBJ2-7; perhaps TRBD2 as D (5 bases). Germline assignment: CDR1 LNHDA and CDR2 SQIVND (reference sequence). Trimming stripped 0 bases from V and 3 bases from J, with 15 bases between. The CDR3 totals 16 residues.

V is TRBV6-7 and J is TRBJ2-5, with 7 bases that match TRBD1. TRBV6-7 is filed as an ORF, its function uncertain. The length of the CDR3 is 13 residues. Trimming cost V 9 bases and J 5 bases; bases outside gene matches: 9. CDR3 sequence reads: CARIGDRRETQYF. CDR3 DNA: TGTGCCAGAATAGGGGACAGACGGGAGACCCAGTACTTC.

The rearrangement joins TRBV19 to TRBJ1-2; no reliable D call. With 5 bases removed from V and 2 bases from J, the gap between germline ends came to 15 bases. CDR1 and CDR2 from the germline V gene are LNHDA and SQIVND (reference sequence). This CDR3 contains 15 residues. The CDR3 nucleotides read TGTGCCAGTAGTCTAGGATTGCAGTTGAACTATGGCTACACCTTC. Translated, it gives CASSLGLQLNYGYTF.

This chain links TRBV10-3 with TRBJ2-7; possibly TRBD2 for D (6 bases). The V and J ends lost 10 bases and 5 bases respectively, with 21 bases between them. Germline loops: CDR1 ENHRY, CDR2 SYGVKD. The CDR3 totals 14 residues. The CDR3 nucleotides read TGTGCCACCAGCGAGGAGGGGAGGTTTAACGAGCAGTACTTC. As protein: CATSEEGRFNEQYF.

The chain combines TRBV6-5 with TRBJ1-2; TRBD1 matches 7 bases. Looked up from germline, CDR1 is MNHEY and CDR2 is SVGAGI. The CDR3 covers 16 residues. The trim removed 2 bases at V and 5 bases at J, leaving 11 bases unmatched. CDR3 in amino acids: CASSYDVLTGSYGYTF. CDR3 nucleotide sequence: TGTGCCAGCAGTTACGATGTGTTGACAGGGTCGTATGGCTACACCTTC.

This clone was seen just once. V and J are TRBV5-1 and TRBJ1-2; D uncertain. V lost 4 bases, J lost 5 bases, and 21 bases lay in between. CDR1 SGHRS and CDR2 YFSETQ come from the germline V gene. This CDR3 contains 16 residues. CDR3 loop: CASSLGHLSGEYGYTF. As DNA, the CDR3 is TGCGCCAGCAGCCTAGGGCACCTCAGCGGGGAATATGGCTACACCTTC.

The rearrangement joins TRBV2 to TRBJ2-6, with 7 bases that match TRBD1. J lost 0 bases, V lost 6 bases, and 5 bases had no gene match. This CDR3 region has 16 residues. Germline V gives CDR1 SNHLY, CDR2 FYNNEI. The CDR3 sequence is CASSPRTGSGANVLTF. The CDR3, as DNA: TGTGCCAGCAGCCCGCGGACAGGCTCTGGGGCCAACGTCCTGACTTTC.

The CDR3 protein is CASSFVAETEAFF. In nucleotides, the CDR3 is TGTGCCAGCAGTTTTGTAGCAGAAACTGAAGCTTTCTTT. The V call is TRBV28, the J call TRBJ1-1, with D hard to call. Germline V gene data show CDR1 as MDHEN and CDR2 as SYDVKM. V lost 3 bases and J lost 5, with 10 bases in between. CDR3 length: 13 amino acids.

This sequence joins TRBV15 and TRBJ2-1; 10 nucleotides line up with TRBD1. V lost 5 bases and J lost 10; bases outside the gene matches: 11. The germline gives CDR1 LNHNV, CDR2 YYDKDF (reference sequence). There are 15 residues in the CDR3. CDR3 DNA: TGTGCCACCAGCGTCAATCCCGGGACAGGGGACGAGCAGTTCTTC. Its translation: CATSVNPGTGDEQFF.

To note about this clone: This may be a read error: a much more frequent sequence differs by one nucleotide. The CDR3 nucleotides are TGTGCCAGCAGTGAAGGGCGGGCCTACGAGCAGTACTTC. Its protein product is CASSEGRAYEQYF. This chain links TRBV2 with TRBJ2-7; maybe TRBD2 (5 bases). Trimming stripped 1 base from V and 2 bases from J, with 6 bases between. CDR1 is SNHLY, CDR2 FYNNEI, per germline. The CDR3 sequence is 13 residues long.

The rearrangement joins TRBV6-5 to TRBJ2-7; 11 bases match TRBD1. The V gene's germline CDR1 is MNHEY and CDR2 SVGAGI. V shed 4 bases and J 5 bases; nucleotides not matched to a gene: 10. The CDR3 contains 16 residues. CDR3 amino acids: CASSSGQGVVGDEQYF. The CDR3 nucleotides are TGTGCCAGCAGTTCGGGACAGGGGGTTGTAGGCGACGAGCAGTACTTC.